This TCR beta chain is drawn from a study of blood T cell repertoires in COVID-19. Libraries were prepared by immunoSEQ multiplex PCR; TCRdb keeps only in-frame clonotypes and omits some of them. The sample shows about 140,000 clones, almost 90% of them seen only once. Germline V gives CDR1 LNHDA, CDR2 SQIVND (reference sequence). V lost 5 bases to trimming and J lost 2 bases, with 9 bases between them. The CDR3 length is 13 residues. The chain joins TRBV19 to TRBJ1-1, with a tentative D call TRBD1 (6 bases). The sequencing sample was made of peripheral blood. The sequence was obtained from an older woman with acute or convalescent COVID-19. The CDR3 reads CASSGQLNTEAFF. Here the CDR3 DNA reads TGTGCCAGTAGTGGACAGTTAAACACTGAAGCTTTCTTT.